The present entry profiles one T cell receptor beta chain with its context. Its antigen is currently unknown. All the people who gave samples were healthy bone marrow donors. The PCR used 60 Vbeta and 13 Jbeta primers. Sequenced by immunoSEQ multiplex PCR; TCRdb stores in-frame clones only, minus some. Of some 100,000 clones listed, 85% to 90% are singletons. In germline, CDR1 is MDHEN, CDR2 SYDVKM. The V end was cut by 4 bases, the J end by 2 bases, with 15 bases between. CDR3 length equals 16 residues. The data originate from a study of cytomegalovirus exposure and HLA in healthy donors. Study outcomes and limitations: Some public TCRs appeared in many individuals, while most sequences were rare.

The sample taken for sequencing was PBMCs. The sequence was collected from a man aged 25-40 years in good health and CMV-seronegative. The chain recombines TRBV28 with TRBJ2-1; D might be TRBD1 (6 bases). In nucleotides, the CDR3 is TGTGCCAGCAGTTCTCTCGGACAGTTTCCCTACAATGAGCAGTTCTTC. This translates into CASSSLGQFPYNEQFF.